The entry that follows covers one T cell receptor (beta chain) sequence. Its antigen has not been determined. There are no base qualities to consult, and no much larger clone falls within one base. Libraries were built with the immunoSEQ multiplex PCR assay. TCRdb holds this immuneACCESS table with in-frame rearrangements only. Some clones are missing; in checked studies, unresolved V genes explain under half, and the rest has no known cause. Within this sample are 45,000 to 60,000 clones, with 91% of them counted one time only. The ten largest clones take up approximately 3.6% of the sample. These data belong to a study of technical replicates of blood from a few donors (dated by TCRdb to 2016 to 2017). Its CDR3 holds 15 amino acids, cysteine through phenylalanine. CDR3 DNA is the only sequence kept; it has 45 bases, read in frame from the first base. V is cut back by 6 bases and J by 5 bases, with 10 bases in the junction unmatched. From a lookup of the germline V gene, CDR1 and CDR2 are MNHEY and SVGAGI.

The rearranged segments are TRBV6-5 and TRBJ2-7, with 10 bases matching TRBD2. Specimen: PBMCs. The receptor comes from a human donor in good health. Some clones in this sample may be carry-over from other donors' samples. The DNA sequence is as follows: TGTGCCAGCAGGCACCGTCTAGCGGGAGTCGACGAGCAGTACTTC. Translated, it gives CASRHRLAGVDEQYF.